Shown below are 29 T cell receptor beta chains from a single sample sequenced in a study of shared clonotypes between healthy human individuals. Assay: immunoSEQ multiplex PCR; the TCRdb copy retains only in-frame clones and omits some. The sample contains 1,500,000 or so clones, roughly 97% of which appear only once. Specimen: naive CD4+ T cells sorted from blood. Subset noted: CD45RA+ positively selected. All receptors derive from a man between 25 and 39 years old in good health.

Comment on this clone: Other nucleotide sequences in the sample specify the same CDR3. This sequence joins TRBV5-1 and TRBJ2-1, with D possibly TRBD2 on 6 matching bases. Germline CDR1 reads SGHRS; CDR2 reads YFSETQ. The CDR3 contains 15 residues. V lost 1 base, J lost 1 base, and 9 bases lay in between. The CDR3 is CASSLSGGSYNEQFF. The CDR3 nucleotides read TGCGCCAGCAGCTTGTCCGGGGGTTCCTACAATGAGCAGTTCTTC.

V is TRBV5-1 and J is TRBJ2-3, with TRBD2 identical over 11 bases. J lost 6 bases, V lost 4 bases, and 7 bases had no gene match. Germline loops: CDR1 SGHRS, CDR2 YFSETQ. This CDR3 contains 15 residues. The CDR3 nucleotides are TGCGCCAGCAGCGTCTTAGCGGGAGGGTCGGATACGCAGTATTTT. Translated: CASSVLAGGSDTQYF.

The V and J genes are TRBV28 and TRBJ1-2; no clear D gene. Germline CDR1 and CDR2: MDHEN and SYDVKM. The CDR3 covers 8 residues. The V and J ends lost 8 bases and 7 bases respectively, with 2 bases between them. CDR3 protein: CASGGYTF. Here the CDR3 DNA reads TGTGCCAGCGGTGGCTACACCTTC.

The J gene is TRBJ2-7, the V gene TRBV15, with D perhaps matching TRBD1 or TRBD2 (5 bases each). V was pared by 5 bases and J by 6 bases, with 11 bases between. Looked up from germline, CDR1 is LNHNV and CDR2 is YYDKDF (reference sequence). CDR3 length equals 12 residues. The CDR3 DNA is TGTGCCACCAGCCGAGGGGCCAGCGAGCAGTACTTC. This translates into CATSRGASEQYF. The entire variable domain, with the rest obtained from reference TRBV15 and TRBJ2-7, is as follows: DAMVIQNPRYQVTQFGKPVTLSCSQTLNHNVMYWYQQKSSQAPKLLFHYYDKDFNNEADTPDNFQSRRPNTSFCFLDIRSPGLGDTAMYLCATSRGASEQYFGPGTRLTVT.

The genes are TRBV5-4 and TRBJ2-1, with 9 positions matching TRBD2. Germline V gives CDR1 SGHNT, CDR2 YYREEE (reference sequence). CDR3 length: 16 residues. The ends lost 1 base at V and 6 bases at J; junction bases unmatched: 8. CDR3 protein: CASSLPKGLAINEQFF. The CDR3 bases are TGTGCCAGCAGCTTGCCTAAGGGACTAGCAATCAATGAGCAGTTCTTC.

CDR3 in DNA: TGTGCCATCAGTGAGGGGACAGGATACTTTCAGCCCCAGCATTTT. This codes for CAISEGTGYFQPQHF. The V gene is TRBV10-3, the J gene TRBJ1-5; 8 positions match TRBD1. The CDR3 is 15 residues long. The V gene end was trimmed by 2 bases and the J gene end by 6 bases; junction bases not matched to a gene: 6. Germline loops: CDR1 ENHRY, CDR2 SYGVKD.

The chain uses TRBV15 and TRBJ2-7; 7 bases are a match to TRBD1. The ends lost 3 bases at V and 3 bases at J; junction bases unmatched: 8. Germline V CDR1 and CDR2: LNHNV, YYDKDF (reference sequence). The CDR3 is made up of 15 amino acids. The CDR3 nucleotides read TGTGCCACCAGCAGGTCGCCGGGACAGCTCTACGAGCAGTACTTC. Protein product: CATSRSPGQLYEQYF.

The chain uses TRBV7-2 and TRBJ2-1; TRBD1 might be the D (6 bases). This CDR3 has 17 amino acids. V shed 6 bases and J shed 1 base, with 19 bases lying between them. Germline CDR1 SGHTA, CDR2 FQGNSA. The DNA for the CDR3 is TGTGCCAGCAGTTCAAGGCGTCATCAGGGGTCCTACAATGAGCAGTTCTTC. Its translation is CASSSRRHQGSYNEQFF.

This clone came up once. This sequence joins TRBV18 and TRBJ2-7; 12 bases map to TRBD2. The CDR3 is made up of 18 amino acids. Germline loops: CDR1 KGHSH, CDR2 LQKENI. V gave up 6 bases and J gave up 3 bases; unmatched junction bases: 15. The CDR3 loop is CASSRTRTSGTSHYEQYF. The CDR3 DNA is TGTGCCAGCTCCCGGACACGGACTAGCGGGACCTCACACTACGAGCAGTACTTC.

This clone was recorded only once. The chain couples TRBV2 to TRBJ2-7; 10 nucleotides align to TRBD2. V lost 4 bases, J lost 4 bases, and 4 bases stayed unmatched. The CDR3 runs 14 residues. Germline CDR1 SNHLY, CDR2 FYNNEI. Written as DNA, the CDR3 is TGTGCCAGCAGTGCTAGCGGGGGAGGGTACGAGCAGTACTTC. Translating it yields CASSASGGGYEQYF.

The chain uses TRBV7-2 and TRBJ1-4; no reliable D call. The germline V and J ends were trimmed by 1 base and 8 bases, with 8 bases remaining between them. The CDR3 extends over 13 amino acids. Germline V CDR1 and CDR2: SGHTA, FQGNSA. CDR3 DNA: TGTGCCAGCAGCTTAGTGGACGGCGAAAAACTGTTTTTT. This encodes CASSLVDGEKLFF. The variable domain in full, completed from reference TRBV7-2 and TRBJ1-4, reads GAGVSQSPSNKVTEKGKDVELRCDPISGHTALYWYRQSLGQGLEFLIYFQGNSAPDKSGLPSDRFSAERTGGSVSTLTIQRTQQEDSAVYLCASSLVDGEKLFFGSGTQLSVL.

The rearrangement uses TRBV5-4 and TRBJ2-7; no definite D call. CDR3 size: 13 residues. Between the trimmed V and J ends, which lost 1 base and 1 base, there was a span of 6 bases. Germline CDR1 is SGHNT and CDR2 is YYREEE (reference sequence). The CDR3 bases are TGTGCCAGCAGCTTGCCCTCTTCCTACGAGCAGTACTTC. Encoded protein: CASSLPSSYEQYF.

The rearrangement links TRBV28 to TRBJ2-5; D perhaps matches TRBD1 (6 bases). CDR3 size: 14 residues. The germline V and J ends were trimmed by 3 bases and 5 bases, with 13 bases remaining between them. CDR1 and CDR2 (germline): MDHEN, SYDVKM. Here the CDR3 DNA reads TGTGCCAGCAGTTTCTTACAGGGTTTGGAGACCCAGTACTTC. This translates into CASSFLQGLETQYF. Full variable domain (rest looked up from reference TRBV28 and TRBJ2-5): DVKVTQSSRYLVKRTGEKVFLECVQDMDHENMFWYRQDPGLGLRLIYFSYDVKMKEKGDIPEGYSVSREKKERFSLILESASTNQTSMYLCASSFLQGLETQYFGPGTRLLVL.

V usage is TRBV6-1 and J usage is TRBJ2-1, with D unclear. The CDR3 runs to 13 residues. CDR1 and CDR2 (germline): MNHNS, SASEGT. The V and J ends lost 2 bases and 7 bases respectively, with 9 bases between them. The chain's CDR3 is CASSEIIGNEQFF. The CDR3 nucleotides are TGTGCCAGCAGTGAAATCATTGGGAATGAGCAGTTCTTC.

The V and J genes are TRBV7-6 and TRBJ2-1; tentatively, D is TRBD2 (5 bases). This CDR3 region has 13 residues. The germline V gene has CDR1 SGHVS and CDR2 FNYEAQ. Trimming stripped 3 bases from V and 10 bases from J, with 13 bases between. The CDR3 spells CASSFRIGGEQFF. The CDR3 DNA is TGTGCCAGCAGCTTCCGCATAGGCGGGGAGCAGTTCTTC.

This clone has just one count. The chain couples TRBV7-9 to TRBJ2-1, with 12 bases aligning to TRBD2. V was pared by 7 bases and J by 8 bases, with 12 bases of the junction left unmatched. The CDR3 is 16 amino acids. Germline V gene data show CDR1 as SEHNR and CDR2 as FQNEAQ (reference sequence). The CDR3 spells CASKWTSGTTGDEQFF. As DNA, the CDR3 is TGTGCCAGCAAGTGGACTAGCGGGACTACGGGGGATGAGCAGTTCTTC.

J is TRBJ1-5 and V is TRBV7-8; TRBD1 might be the D (5 bases). Between the trimmed V and J ends, which lost 5 bases and 0 bases, there was a span of 11 bases. This CDR3 region has 15 residues. In germline, CDR1 is SGHVS, CDR2 FQNEAQ. CDR3 sequence reads: CASSLDSYSNQPQHF. The CDR3 coding sequence is TGTGCCAGCAGCCTTGACAGCTATAGCAATCAGCCCCAGCATTTT.

This chain connects TRBV4-3 to TRBJ2-7, with no clear D. This CDR3 region has 17 residues. Germline values: CDR1 LGHNA, CDR2 YSLEER. The V end was cut by 0 bases, the J end by 4 bases, with 19 bases between. The CDR3 protein is CASSQESHMTVGYEQYF. For the CDR3, the DNA is TGCGCCAGCAGCCAAGAATCGCACATGACCGTGGGATACGAGCAGTACTTC.

The rearrangement joins TRBV5-6 to TRBJ2-1, with unresolved D. The germline V and J ends were trimmed by 4 bases and 10 bases, with 18 bases remaining between them. Germline CDR1 and CDR2: SGHDT and YYEEEE. CDR3 length: 14 amino acids. The CDR3 coding sequence is TGTGCCAGCAGCCACAAGACATTACCCTCCGAGCAGTTCTTC. Translation: CASSHKTLPSEQFF.

Remarks on this clone: Within the sample, other DNA sequences also encode this same CDR3. The rearrangement links TRBV6-5 to TRBJ1-1, with a possible D match to TRBD1 (6 bases). CDR3 length: 13 residues. Germline V gene sequence: CDR1 MNHEY, CDR2 SVGAGI. Trimming removed 6 bases at V and 0 bases at J, with 8 bases between. The chain's CDR3 is CASSTGLNTEAFF. The CDR3 DNA reads as TGTGCCAGCAGCACAGGGCTGAACACTGAAGCTTTCTTT.

The chain uses TRBV11-3 and TRBJ2-2, with a possible D match to TRBD1 (6 bases). CDR1 SGHNT and CDR2 YENEEA come from the germline V gene. CDR3 length equals 15 residues. V was trimmed by 5 bases and J by 2 bases, leaving 12 bases between them. CDR3 coding DNA: TGTGCCAGCAGCCCCAGACAGGCCAACACCGGGGAGCTGTTTTTT. This encodes CASSPRQANTGELFF.

This chain uses TRBV5-4 with TRBJ2-7; D might be TRBD2 (6 bases). CDR1 is SGHNT, CDR2 YYREEE, per germline (reference sequence). The CDR3 spans 14 residues. Deletions cut 0 bases from V and 6 bases from J, with 13 bases between. The CDR3 DNA reads as TGTGCCAGCAGCTTGGGACCGGGGGTCGGCGAGCAGTACTTC. Its translation is CASSLGPGVGEQYF.

The chain carries TRBV11-2 and TRBJ2-5; TRBD2 agrees at 8 bases. The length of the CDR3 is 17 residues. Germline V gene sequence: CDR1 SGHAT, CDR2 FQNNGV. V trimming: 1 base; J trimming: 3 bases; junction bases outside the gene matches: 10. The CDR3 reads CASSLVKKTSDEETQYF. As DNA, the CDR3 is TGTGCCAGCAGCTTAGTAAAAAAGACTAGCGACGAAGAGACCCAGTACTTC.

The rearrangement joins TRBV18 to TRBJ2-3; 13 bases align to TRBD2. Losses at the gene ends were 2 bases for V and 2 bases for J; bases not matched to a gene: 7. The V gene's germline CDR1 is KGHSH and CDR2 LQKENI. The CDR3 totals 18 residues. The CDR3 coding sequence is TGTGCCAGCTCACCAAGGACTAGCGGGAGAGGGTACACAGATACGCAGTATTTT. Its translation: CASSPRTSGRGYTDTQYF.

The V and J genes are TRBV19 and TRBJ2-6; D perhaps matches TRBD2 (5 bases). The CDR3 length is 16 residues. Germline V lookup: CDR1 LNHDA, CDR2 SQIVND (reference sequence). Deletions cut 1 base from V and 0 bases from J, with 7 bases between. CDR3 amino acids: CASSIVGDSGANVLTF. CDR3 bases: TGTGCCAGTAGTATAGTGGGAGACTCTGGGGCCAACGTCCTGACTTTC.

The chain joins TRBV5-5 to TRBJ2-7; TRBD2 matches 9 bases. The V segment lost 6 bases and the J segment 6 bases; nucleotides outside the gene matches: 10. Germline V gives CDR1 SGHKS, CDR2 YYEKEE (reference sequence). CDR3 length: 14 residues. The CDR3 loop is CASIGVAGASEQYF. In nucleotides, the CDR3 is TGTGCCAGCATTGGGGTAGCGGGAGCTTCCGAGCAGTACTTC.

This clone appeared a single time. This chain connects TRBV9 to TRBJ2-3, with 8 bases matching TRBD2. The germline CDR1 and CDR2 sequences are SGDLS and YYNGEE. CDR3 length: 15 amino acids. V was pared by 1 base and J by 3 bases, with 4 bases of the junction left unmatched. The CDR3 reads CASSVSGSKTDTQYF. For the CDR3, the DNA is TGTGCCAGCAGCGTAAGCGGGAGCAAGACAGATACGCAGTATTTT.

CDR3 protein: CASSIGFTAQPSSRKLFF. The DNA of the CDR3 is TGCGCCAGCAGCATCGGTTTTACGGCCCAACCCTCCTCTAGGAAACTGTTTTTT. The V gene is TRBV5-1, the J gene TRBJ1-4, with no clear D. The CDR3 contains 18 residues. Germline CDR1 and CDR2: SGHRS and YFSETQ. Between the trimmed V and J ends, which lost 4 bases and 11 bases, there was a span of 30 bases. The full variable domain, its missing parts supplied by reference TRBV5-1 and TRBJ1-4, is KAGVTQTPRYLIKTRGQQVTLSCSPISGHRSVSWYQQTPGQGLQFLFEYFSETQRNKGNFPGRFSGRQFSNSRSEMNVSTLELGDSALYLCASSIGFTAQPSSRKLFFGSGTQLSVL.

This chain links TRBV6-1 with TRBJ2-3; TRBD2 aligns across 11 bases. Germline CDR1 reads MNHNS; CDR2 reads SASEGT. With 4 bases clipped from V and 2 bases from J, the junction kept 5 bases outside the gene matches. The CDR3 loop spans 16 amino acids. The CDR3 loop is CASSARLAGYTDTQYF. In DNA, the CDR3 is TGTGCCAGCAGTGCAAGACTAGCGGGGTACACAGATACGCAGTATTTT.